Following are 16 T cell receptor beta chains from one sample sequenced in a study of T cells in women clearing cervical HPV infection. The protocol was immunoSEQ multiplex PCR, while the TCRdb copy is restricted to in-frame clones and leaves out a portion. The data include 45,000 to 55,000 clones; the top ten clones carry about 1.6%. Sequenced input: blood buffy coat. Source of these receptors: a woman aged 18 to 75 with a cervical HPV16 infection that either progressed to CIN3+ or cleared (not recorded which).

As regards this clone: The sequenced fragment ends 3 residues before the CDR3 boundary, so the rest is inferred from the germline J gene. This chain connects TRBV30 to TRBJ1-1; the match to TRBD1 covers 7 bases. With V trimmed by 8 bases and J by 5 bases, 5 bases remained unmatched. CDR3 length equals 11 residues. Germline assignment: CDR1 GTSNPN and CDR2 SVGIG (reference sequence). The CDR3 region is CASRGRTEAFF. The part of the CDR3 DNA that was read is TGTGCCAGCAGGGGGAGGACTGAA.

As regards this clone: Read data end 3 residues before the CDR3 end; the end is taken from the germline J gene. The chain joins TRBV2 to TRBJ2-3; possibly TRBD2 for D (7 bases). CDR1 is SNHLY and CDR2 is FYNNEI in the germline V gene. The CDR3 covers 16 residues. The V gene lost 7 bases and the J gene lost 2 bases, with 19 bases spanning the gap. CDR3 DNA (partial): TGTGCCAGCAACCCCTTGAGGGGGGGTTCCACAGATACG. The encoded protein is CASNPLRGGSTDT. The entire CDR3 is CASNPLRGGSTDTQYF.

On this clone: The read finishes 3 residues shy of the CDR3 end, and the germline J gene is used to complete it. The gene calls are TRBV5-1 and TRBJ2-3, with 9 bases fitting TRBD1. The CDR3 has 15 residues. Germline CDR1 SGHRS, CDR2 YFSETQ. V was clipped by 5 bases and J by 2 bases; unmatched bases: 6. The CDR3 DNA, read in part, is TGCGCCAGCAGAAAGGGACAGGGATCCACAGATACG. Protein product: CASRKGQGSTDT. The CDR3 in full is CASRKGQGSTDTQYF.

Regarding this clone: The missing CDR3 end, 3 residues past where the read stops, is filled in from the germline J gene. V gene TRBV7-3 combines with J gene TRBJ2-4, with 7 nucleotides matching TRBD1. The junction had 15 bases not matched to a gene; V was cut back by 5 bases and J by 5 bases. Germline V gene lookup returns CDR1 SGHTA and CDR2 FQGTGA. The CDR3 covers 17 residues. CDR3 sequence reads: CASSPTGVKLSQNIQYF. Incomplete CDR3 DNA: TGTGCCAGCAGCCCTACAGGGGTTAAATTATCTCAAAACATT.

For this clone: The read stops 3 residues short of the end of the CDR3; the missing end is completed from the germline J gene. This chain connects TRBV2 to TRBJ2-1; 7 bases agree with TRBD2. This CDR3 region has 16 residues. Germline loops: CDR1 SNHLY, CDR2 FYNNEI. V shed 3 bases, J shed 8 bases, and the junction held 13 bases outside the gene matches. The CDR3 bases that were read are TGTGCCAGCAGTGATGCTTTGCGGGGGTATGGGGATGAG. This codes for CASSDALRGYGDE. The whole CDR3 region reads CASSDALRGYGDEQFF.

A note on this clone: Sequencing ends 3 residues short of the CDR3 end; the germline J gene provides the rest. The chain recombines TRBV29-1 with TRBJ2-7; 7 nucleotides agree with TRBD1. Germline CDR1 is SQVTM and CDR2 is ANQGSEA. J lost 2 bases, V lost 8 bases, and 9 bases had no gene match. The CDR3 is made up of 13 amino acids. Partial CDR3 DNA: TGCAGCATTCTTATCGGGACAGCCTACGAG. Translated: CSILIGTAYE. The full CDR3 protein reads CSILIGTAYEQYF.

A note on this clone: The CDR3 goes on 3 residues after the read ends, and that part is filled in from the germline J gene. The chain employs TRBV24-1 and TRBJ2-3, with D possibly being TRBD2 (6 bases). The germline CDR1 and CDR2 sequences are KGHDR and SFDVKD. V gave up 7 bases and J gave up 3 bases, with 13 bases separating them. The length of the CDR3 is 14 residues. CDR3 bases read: TGTGCCACCAGAGACACCGGGGGAACAGATACG. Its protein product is CATRDTGGTDT. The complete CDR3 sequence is CATRDTGGTDTQYF.

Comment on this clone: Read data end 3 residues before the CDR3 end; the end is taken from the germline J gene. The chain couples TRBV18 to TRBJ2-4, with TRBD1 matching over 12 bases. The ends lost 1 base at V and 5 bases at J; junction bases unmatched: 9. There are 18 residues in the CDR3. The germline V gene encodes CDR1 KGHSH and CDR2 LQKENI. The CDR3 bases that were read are TGTGCCAGCTCACCACTGGCGGGACAGGGGGCTGTGGAAAACATT. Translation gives CASSPLAGQGAVENI. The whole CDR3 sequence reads CASSPLAGQGAVENIQYF.

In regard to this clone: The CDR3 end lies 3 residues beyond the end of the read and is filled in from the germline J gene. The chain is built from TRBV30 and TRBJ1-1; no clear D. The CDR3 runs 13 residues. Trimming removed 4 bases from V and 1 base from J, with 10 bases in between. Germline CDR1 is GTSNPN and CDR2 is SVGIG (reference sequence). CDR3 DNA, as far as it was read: TGTGCCTGGACGAGACTTAGGAACACTGAA. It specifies CAWTRLRNTE. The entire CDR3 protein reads CAWTRLRNTEAFF.

The CDR3 sequence is CASSDNYNEQFF. Incomplete CDR3 DNA: TGTGCCAGCAGCGACAACTACAATGAG. The genes are TRBV7-9 and TRBJ2-1, with D unclear. The read halts 3 residues ahead of the CDR3 end, with the missing end drawn from the germline J gene. The germline V gene encodes CDR1 SEHNR and CDR2 FQNEAQ (reference sequence). This CDR3 spans 12 amino acids. Deletions cut 5 bases from V and 3 bases from J, with 5 bases between.

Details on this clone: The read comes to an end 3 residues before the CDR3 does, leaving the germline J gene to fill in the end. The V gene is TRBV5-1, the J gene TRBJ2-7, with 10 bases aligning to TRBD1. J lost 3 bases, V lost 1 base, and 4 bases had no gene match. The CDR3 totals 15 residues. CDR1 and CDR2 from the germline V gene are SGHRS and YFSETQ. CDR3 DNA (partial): TGCGCCAGCAGCTTGCAGACAGGGGGCTTCTACGAG. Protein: CASSLQTGGFYE. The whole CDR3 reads CASSLQTGGFYEQYF.

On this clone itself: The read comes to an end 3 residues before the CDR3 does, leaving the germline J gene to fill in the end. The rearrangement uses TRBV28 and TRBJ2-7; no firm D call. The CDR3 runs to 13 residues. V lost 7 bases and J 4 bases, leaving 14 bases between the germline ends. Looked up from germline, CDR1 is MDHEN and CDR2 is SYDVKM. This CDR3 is CASNEAFKYEQYF. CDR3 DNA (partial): TGTGCCAGCAATGAAGCTTTTAAGTACGAG.

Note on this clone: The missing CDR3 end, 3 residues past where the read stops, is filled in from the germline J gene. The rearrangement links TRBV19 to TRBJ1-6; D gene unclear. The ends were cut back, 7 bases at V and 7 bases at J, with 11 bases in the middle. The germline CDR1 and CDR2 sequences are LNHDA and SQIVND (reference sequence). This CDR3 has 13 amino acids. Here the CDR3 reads CASNGGRNSPLHF. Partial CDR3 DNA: TGTGCCAGTAATGGCGGAAGAAATTCACCC. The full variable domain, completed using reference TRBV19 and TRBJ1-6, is DGGITQSPKYLFRKEGQNVTLSCEQNLNHDAMYWYRQDPGQGLRLIYYSQIVNDFQKGDIAEGYSVSREKKESFPLTVTSAQKNPTAFYLCASNGGRNSPLHFGNGTRLTVT.

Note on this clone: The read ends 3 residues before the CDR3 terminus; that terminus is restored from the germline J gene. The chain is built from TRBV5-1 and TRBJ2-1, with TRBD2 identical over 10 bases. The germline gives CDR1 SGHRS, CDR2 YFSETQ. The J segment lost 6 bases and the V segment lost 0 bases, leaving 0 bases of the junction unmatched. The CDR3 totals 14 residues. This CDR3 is CASSLASGGNEQFF. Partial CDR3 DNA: TGCGCCAGCAGCTTGGCTAGCGGGGGCAATGAG.

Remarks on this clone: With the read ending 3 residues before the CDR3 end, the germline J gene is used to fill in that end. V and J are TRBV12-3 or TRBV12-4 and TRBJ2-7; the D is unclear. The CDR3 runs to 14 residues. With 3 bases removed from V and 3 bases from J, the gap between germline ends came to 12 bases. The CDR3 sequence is CASSFSTKSYEQYF. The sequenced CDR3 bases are TGTGCCAGCAGTTTCTCCACAAAGAGCTACGAG.

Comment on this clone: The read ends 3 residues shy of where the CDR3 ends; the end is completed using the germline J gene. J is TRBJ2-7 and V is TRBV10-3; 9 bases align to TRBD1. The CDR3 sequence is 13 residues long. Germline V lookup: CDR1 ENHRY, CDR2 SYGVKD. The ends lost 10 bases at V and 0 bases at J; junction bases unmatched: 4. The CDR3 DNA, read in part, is TGTGCCACGGGACAGGGCCACTCCTACGAG. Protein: CATGQGHSYE. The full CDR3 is CATGQGHSYEQYF.